One and the same sample provided the 25 T cell receptor beta chains below, sequenced in a study of blood T cell repertoires in COVID-19. Method: immunoSEQ multiplex PCR; TCRdb's copy keeps in-frame clones and lacks some. The data contain some 140,000 clones, more than 75% of them singletons. The source material was peripheral blood. The receptors shown here come from a woman in her 70s with COVID-19, enrolled during active disease.

This clone was seen only a few times. V and J are TRBV28 and TRBJ1-5, with a weak D call TRBD1 (6 bases). The CDR3 sequence is 15 residues long. Germline V gene data show CDR1 as MDHEN and CDR2 as SYDVKM. V shed 5 bases and J shed 5 bases, with 16 bases lying between them. The CDR3 sequence: CASSEIRGNHQPQHF. The CDR3 DNA reads as TGTGCCAGCAGTGAGATTAGGGGGAATCATCAGCCCCAGCATTTT. The whole variable domain, filled in from reference TRBV28 and TRBJ1-5, reads DVKVTQSSRYLVKRTGEKVFLECVQDMDHENMFWYRQDPGLGLRLIYFSYDVKMKEKGDIPEGYSVSREKKERFSLILESASTNQTSMYLCASSEIRGNHQPQHFGDGTRLSIL.

The chain has TRBV2 and TRBJ1-5, with TRBD1 as a possible D gene (6 bases). The germline V gene has CDR1 SNHLY and CDR2 FYNNEI. Between the trimmed V and J ends, which lost 6 bases and 0 bases, there was a span of 12 bases. This CDR3 spans 15 amino acids. Written as DNA, the CDR3 is TGTGCCAGCAGCGAGGACAGTTATAGCAATCAGCCCCAGCATTTT. Translating gives CASSEDSYSNQPQHF. Full variable domain (outside the CDR3, taken from reference TRBV2 and TRBJ1-5): EPEVTQTPSHQVTQMGQEVILRCVPISNHLYFYWYRQILGQKVEFLVSFYNNEISEKSEIFDDQFSVERPDGSNFTLKIRSTKLEDSAMYFCASSEDSYSNQPQHFGDGTRLSIL.

The chain links TRBV19 to TRBJ1-2; D unclear. V dropped 5 bases and J dropped 2 bases, with 9 bases sitting between them. Per the germline V gene, CDR1 is LNHDA and CDR2 is SQIVND (reference sequence). The CDR3 totals 13 residues. The CDR3 here is CASSLNYNYGYTF. CDR3 in DNA: TGTGCCAGTAGTCTGAACTACAACTATGGCTACACCTTC.

The rearrangement joins TRBV6-6 to TRBJ1-3; 7 positions match TRBD1. Germline loops: CDR1 MNHNY, CDR2 SVGAGI (reference sequence). CDR3 length: 15 residues. J gave up 0 bases and V 5 bases, and 4 bases lay outside the gene matches. CDR3 sequence: CASSQHRGSGNTIYF. In nucleotides, the CDR3 is TGTGCCAGCAGTCAACACAGGGGCTCTGGAAACACCATATATTTT.

The CDR3 DNA reads as TGCAGTGCTAGTCCCGGGGGCCAAGAGACCCAGTACTTC. Protein: CSASPGGQETQYF. The chain recombines TRBV20-1 with TRBJ2-5, with D perhaps matching TRBD2 (6 bases). CDR1 DFQATT and CDR2 SNEGSKA come from the germline V gene (reference sequence). V was clipped by 3 bases and J by 1 base, with 9 bases between them. This CDR3 spans 13 amino acids.

This rearrangement joins TRBV5-5 to TRBJ1-1; TRBD1 matches at 7 bases. Germline V gene lookup returns CDR1 SGHKS and CDR2 YYEKEE (reference sequence). This CDR3 is 13 amino acids long. J was trimmed by 6 bases and V by 0 bases; bases with no gene match: 2. CDR3 DNA: TGTGCCAGCAGCTTGGGCGACAGGGCTGAAGCTTTCTTT. Translating gives CASSLGDRAEAFF.

The chain is built from TRBV5-1 and TRBJ2-3; 10 bases fit TRBD1. V shed 4 bases, J shed 5 bases, and the junction held 4 bases outside the gene matches. Looked up from germline, CDR1 is SGHRS and CDR2 is YFSETQ. CDR3 length equals 14 residues. The CDR3 coding sequence is TGCGCCAGCAGCCGAGGACAGGGGGGAGATACGCAGTATTTT. It yields the protein CASSRGQGGDTQYF.

The sample holds a few counts of this clone. The chain joins TRBV6-5 to TRBJ1-1; the match to TRBD1 covers 9 bases. Germline V lookup: CDR1 MNHEY, CDR2 SVGAGI. The CDR3 is made up of 15 amino acids. The junction had 5 bases not matched to a gene; V was cut back by 1 base and J by 5 bases. The CDR3 here is CASSYLRTGVTEAFF. Written as DNA, the CDR3 is TGTGCCAGCAGTTACTTGCGGACAGGGGTAACTGAAGCTTTCTTT.

This chain uses TRBV7-2 with TRBJ1-3; no definite D call. The germline V gene has CDR1 SGHTA and CDR2 FQGNSA. The CDR3 length is 15 residues. Trimming removed 4 bases at V and 2 bases at J, with 12 bases between. The CDR3 protein is CASSSVRPPGNTIYF. The CDR3 bases are TGTGCCAGCAGCTCAGTCCGTCCCCCTGGAAACACCATATATTTT. The whole variable domain, remainder taken from reference TRBV7-2 and TRBJ1-3, is GAGVSQSPSNKVTEKGKDVELRCDPISGHTALYWYRQSLGQGLEFLIYFQGNSAPDKSGLPSDRFSAERTGGSVSTLTIQRTQQEDSAVYLCASSSVRPPGNTIYFGEGSWLTVV.

The rearrangement links TRBV7-2 to TRBJ2-2; no definite D call. This CDR3 has 12 residues. Germline values: CDR1 SGHTA, CDR2 FQGNSA. V shed 5 bases and J shed 5 bases, with 6 bases lying between them. The CDR3 here is CASSVQTGELFF. The CDR3 DNA sequence: TGTGCCAGCAGCGTGCAGACCGGGGAGCTGTTTTTT. The full variable domain, its missing parts supplied by reference TRBV7-2 and TRBJ2-2, is GAGVSQSPSNKVTEKGKDVELRCDPISGHTALYWYRQSLGQGLEFLIYFQGNSAPDKSGLPSDRFSAERTGGSVSTLTIQRTQQEDSAVYLCASSVQTGELFFGEGSRLTVL.

V is TRBV19 and J is TRBJ2-5, with 9 nucleotides matching TRBD1. The germline V gene encodes CDR1 LNHDA and CDR2 SQIVND (reference sequence). The CDR3 runs to 17 residues. With V trimmed by 6 bases and J by 8 bases, 19 bases remained unmatched. The CDR3 DNA follows: TGTGCCAGTAGCCCACAACACACCGGGACAGGGTCTGTAACCCAGTACTTC. The encoded protein is CASSPQHTGTGSVTQYF.

The chain is built from TRBV2 and TRBJ1-5; perhaps TRBD1 as D (5 bases). Germline V gene lookup returns CDR1 SNHLY and CDR2 FYNNEI. Trimming stripped 9 bases from V and 2 bases from J, with 11 bases between. The CDR3 runs 13 residues. The CDR3 coding sequence is TGTGCCAGACTCAGGGAGGGCAATCAGCCCCAGCATTTT. This translates into CARLREGNQPQHF.

The chain is built from TRBV19 and TRBJ1-2; 8 bases agree with TRBD1. Germline V gene data show CDR1 as LNHDA and CDR2 as SQIVND (reference sequence). J gave up 4 bases and V 6 bases, and 10 bases lay outside the gene matches. This CDR3 is 15 amino acids long. CDR3 region: CASRTPSGGGYGYTF. The CDR3 bases are TGTGCCAGTAGGACCCCCTCAGGGGGCGGCTATGGCTACACCTTC.

V and J are TRBV2 and TRBJ2-7; possible D gene TRBD2, 6 bases. With 5 bases removed from V and 2 bases from J, the gap between germline ends came to 7 bases. Germline V lookup: CDR1 SNHLY, CDR2 FYNNEI. CDR3 length: 12 amino acids. The CDR3 spells CASSPGAYEQYF. The CDR3 coding sequence is TGTGCCAGCAGTCCGGGAGCCTACGAGCAGTACTTC.

This chain links TRBV5-1 with TRBJ2-3, with 11 bases aligning to TRBD2. CDR1 is SGHRS, CDR2 YFSETQ, per germline. Germline trimming cut 2 bases from V and 6 bases from J; bases unmatched to any gene: 8. CDR3 size: 16 residues. The CDR3 sequence is CASSFESLAGGDTQYF. The CDR3 coding sequence is TGCGCCAGCAGCTTTGAGTCCCTAGCGGGGGGCGATACGCAGTATTTT.

J is TRBJ2-7 and V is TRBV7-2, with 10 bases matching TRBD1. This CDR3 spans 15 amino acids. Germline loops: CDR1 SGHTA, CDR2 FQGNSA. Trimming at V came to 3 bases and at J to 3 bases, leaving 5 bases not matched to a gene. The CDR3 loop is CASSFSGDRGYEQYF. The CDR3 DNA follows: TGTGCCAGCAGCTTCTCTGGGGACAGGGGCTACGAGCAGTACTTC.

The rearrangement joins TRBV7-9 to TRBJ1-5; D not certain. Germline assignment: CDR1 SEHNR and CDR2 FQNEAQ (reference sequence). The V end was cut by 2 bases, the J end by 5 bases, with 7 bases between. The CDR3 is 13 amino acids. This CDR3 reads CASSLSVDQPQHF. CDR3 DNA: TGTGCCAGCAGCTTATCTGTCGATCAGCCCCAGCATTTT.

This chain connects TRBV6-5 to TRBJ2-5, with 8 bases aligning to TRBD2. The germline V gene has CDR1 MNHEY and CDR2 SVGAGI. The CDR3 is 14 residues long. J gave up 1 base and V 5 bases, and 3 bases lay outside the gene matches. The CDR3 DNA sequence: TGTGCCAGCAGTCTACTAGCGGCCCAAGAGACCCAGTACTTC. It specifies CASSLLAAQETQYF.

The V call is TRBV18, the J call TRBJ1-6; no reliable D call. The germline V gene encodes CDR1 KGHSH and CDR2 LQKENI. Between the trimmed V and J ends, which lost 6 bases and 2 bases, there was a span of 17 bases. The CDR3 length is 17 residues. The CDR3 nucleotides read TGTGCCAGCTCCGTCGAGCCGATGGGAGCCTATAATTCACCCCTCCACTTT. Its protein is CASSVEPMGAYNSPLHF. The full variable domain, with the rest looked up from reference TRBV18 and TRBJ1-6, is NAGVMQNPRHLVRRRGQEARLRCSPMKGHSHVYWYRQLPEEGLKFMVYLQKENIIDESGMPKERFSAEFPKEGPSILRIQQVVRGDSAAYFCASSVEPMGAYNSPLHFGNGTRLTVT.

The chain uses TRBV6-5 and TRBJ1-5; D may be TRBD1 (6 bases). The germline V gene encodes CDR1 MNHEY and CDR2 SVGAGI. The CDR3 spans 15 residues. V lost 0 bases and J lost 6, with 12 bases in between. CDR3 nucleotide sequence: TGTGCCAGCAGTTACTCGGGGCAGGGGAGTCAGCCCCAGCATTTT. It codes for CASSYSGQGSQPQHF.

The J gene is TRBJ1-1, the V gene TRBV5-4; 8 bases map to TRBD1. The ends lost 4 bases at V and 6 bases at J; junction bases unmatched: 5. The CDR3 totals 13 residues. In germline, CDR1 is SGHNT, CDR2 YYREEE (reference sequence). The CDR3 DNA reads TGTGCCAGCAGCCCGGGACAGGAACCTGAAGCTTTCTTT. It translates to CASSPGQEPEAFF.

The chain couples TRBV7-2 to TRBJ2-5; a weak D match, TRBD2 (5 bases). CDR1 is SGHTA and CDR2 is FQGNSA in the germline V gene. V was trimmed by 5 bases and J by 5 bases, leaving 18 bases between them. The CDR3 has 15 amino acids. The CDR3 DNA reads as TGTGCCAGCAGCCAACTAGGGAGCCCCCGGGAGACCCAGTACTTC. Its translation is CASSQLGSPRETQYF.

The chain carries TRBV7-8 and TRBJ2-7, with 11 bases aligning to TRBD2. The V gene end was trimmed by 2 bases and the J gene end by 2 bases; junction bases not matched to a gene: 11. CDR3 length: 18 residues. Germline V gene sequence: CDR1 SGHVS, CDR2 FQNEAQ. The CDR3 DNA is TGTGCCAGCAGCTTACCCCCAGCTAGCGGGGGGCCCCCCTACGAGCAGTACTTC. Its protein product is CASSLPPASGGPPYEQYF.

This chain joins TRBV7-2 and TRBJ2-3; 7 bases are shared with TRBD2. The germline gives CDR1 SGHTA, CDR2 FQGNSA. The CDR3 contains 16 residues. V lost 5 bases, J lost 2 bases, and 10 bases stayed unmatched. CDR3 loop: CASSLEGRGITDTQYF. In nucleotides, the CDR3 is TGTGCCAGCAGCCTAGAGGGGCGGGGGATCACAGATACGCAGTATTTT. Full variable domain (rest looked up from reference TRBV7-2 and TRBJ2-3): GAGVSQSPSNKVTEKGKDVELRCDPISGHTALYWYRQSLGQGLEFLIYFQGNSAPDKSGLPSDRFSAERTGGSVSTLTIQRTQQEDSAVYLCASSLEGRGITDTQYFGPGTRLTVL.

CDR3 in DNA: TGTGCCAGCAGGACTAGCGGAAACACAGATACGCAGTATTTT. Translating it yields CASRTSGNTDTQYF. The chain is built from TRBV2 and TRBJ2-3; 9 nucleotides line up with TRBD2. V was clipped by 6 bases and J by 2 bases; unmatched bases: 3. Germline CDR1 SNHLY, CDR2 FYNNEI. CDR3 size: 14 residues.